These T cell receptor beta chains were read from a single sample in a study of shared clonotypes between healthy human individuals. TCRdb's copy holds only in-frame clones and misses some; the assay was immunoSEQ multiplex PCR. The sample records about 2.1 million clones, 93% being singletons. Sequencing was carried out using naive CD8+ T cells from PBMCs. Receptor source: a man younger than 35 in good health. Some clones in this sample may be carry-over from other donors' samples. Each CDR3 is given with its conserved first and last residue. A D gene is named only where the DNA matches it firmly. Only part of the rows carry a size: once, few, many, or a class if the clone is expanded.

CDR3: CAWSRFRDGTEAFF
DNA: TGTGCCTGGAGTAGGTTTAGGGATGGGACTGAAGCTTTCTTT
J: TRBJ1-1
V: TRBV30
D: -
size: few

CDR3: CSVPGSLSGANVLTF
DNA: TGCAGCGTTCCGGGATCCCTCTCTGGGGCCAACGTCCTGACTTTC
J: TRBJ2-6
V: TRBV29-1
D: -
size: -

CDR3: CASSRGYKLYQETQYF
DNA: TGTGCCAGCAGTAGGGGCTACAAACTGTACCAAGAGACCCAGTACTTC
J: TRBJ2-5
V: TRBV9
D: -
size: -

CDR3: CASSLAGTSAYEQYF
DNA: TGCGCCAGCAGCTTGGCAGGGACTAGCGCCTACGAGCAGTACTTC
J: TRBJ2-7
V: TRBV5-1
D: TRBD2
size: -

CDR3: CASSVGPPHNEQFF
DNA: TGTGCCAGCAGCGTAGGACCCCCCCACAATGAGCAGTTCTTC
J: TRBJ2-1
V: TRBV9
D: -
size: once

CDR3: CASSEVWGNQPQHF
DNA: TGTGCCAGCAGTGAAGTATGGGGCAATCAGCCCCAGCATTTT
J: TRBJ1-5
V: TRBV2
D: -
size: -

CDR3: CASSQDGRGNTGELFF
DNA: TGCGCCAGCAGCCAAGATGGCAGGGGGAACACCGGGGAGCTGTTTTTT
J: TRBJ2-2
V: TRBV4-1
D: -
size: -

CDR3: CASKGASDTEAFF
DNA: TGCGCCAGCAAGGGGGCGAGCGACACTGAAGCTTTCTTT
J: TRBJ1-1
V: TRBV10-2
D: TRBD1
size: -

CDR3: CASSMGGGYNEQFF
DNA: TGTGCCAGTAGTATGGGGGGCGGTTACAATGAGCAGTTCTTC
J: TRBJ2-1
V: TRBV19
D: -
size: -

CDR3: CATSPRGGAFPYNEQFF
DNA: TGTGCCACCAGCCCAAGAGGGGGTGCCTTCCCTTACAATGAGCAGTTCTTC
J: TRBJ2-1
V: TRBV15
D: -
size: -

CDR3: CATPGRGRDEQYF
DNA: TGTGCCACCCCCGGGAGGGGGCGGGACGAGCAGTACTTC
J: TRBJ2-7
V: TRBV11-2
D: -
size: -

CDR3: CASSQVGTDYEQYF
DNA: TGCGCCAGCAGCCAAGTGGGGACAGACTACGAGCAGTACTTC
J: TRBJ2-7
V: TRBV4-1
D: TRBD1
size: -

CDR3: CASSSRLRETQYF
DNA: TGTGCCAGCAGCTCCCGACTTCGGGAGACCCAGTACTTC
J: TRBJ2-5
V: TRBV11-1
D: -
size: -

CDR3: CASSPRQRSTDTQYF
DNA: TGCGCCAGCAGCCCCCGACAGAGATCCACAGATACGCAGTATTTT
J: TRBJ2-3
V: TRBV4-3
D: -
size: -

CDR3: CASSPWTGGDTQYF
DNA: TGTGCCAGCAGCCCCTGGACAGGAGGTGATACGCAGTATTTT
J: TRBJ2-3
V: TRBV5-8
D: TRBD1
size: -

CDR3: CASSLRGDEQFF
DNA: TGTGCCAGCAGTTTACGGGGCGATGAGCAGTTCTTC
J: TRBJ2-1
V: TRBV27
D: -
size: -

CDR3: CASSQYLFGGYTF
DNA: TGCGCCAGCAGCCAATATCTGTTCGGGGGCTACACCTTC
J: TRBJ1-2
V: TRBV4-3
D: -
size: -

CDR3: CASSQKVTANEQFF
DNA: TGCGCCAGCAGTCAAAAAGTTACCGCCAATGAGCAGTTCTTC
J: TRBJ2-1
V: TRBV23-1
D: -
size: -

CDR3: CASSQDSEETQYF
DNA: TGCGCCAGCAGCCAAGACTCGGAAGAGACCCAGTACTTC
J: TRBJ2-5
V: TRBV4-1
D: -
size: few

CDR3: CASSPTLKVEAFF
DNA: TGTGCCAGCAGCCCCACCCTGAAAGTGGAAGCTTTCTTT
J: TRBJ1-1
V: TRBV7-9
D: -
size: -

CDR3: CSVEDLRGDHNEQFF
DNA: TGCAGCGTTGAAGACCTCAGGGGGGACCACAATGAGCAGTTCTTC
J: TRBJ2-1
V: TRBV29-1
D: -
size: once

CDR3: CSVRLKLGPESSGANVLTF
DNA: TGCAGCGTTAGACTCAAACTGGGACCGGAGAGCTCTGGGGCCAACGTCCTGACTTTC
J: TRBJ2-6
V: TRBV29-1
D: -
size: -

CDR3: CSGGQGGHEQFF
DNA: TGCAGCGGAGGACAGGGAGGACATGAGCAGTTCTTC
J: TRBJ2-1
V: TRBV29-1
D: TRBD1
size: -